This T cell receptor beta chain is from a study of blood T cell repertoires in COVID-19. Everyone who took part was roughly 18 to 89 years old, and they came from 24 US areas. Donors were grouped by their self-reported clinical history. Exposed study participants had met a COVID-19 case within 2 weeks before entry. Germline assignment: CDR1 SQVTM and CDR2 ANQGSEA. V shed 4 bases and J 0 bases; nucleotides not matched to a gene: 3. The CDR3 consists of 13 residues. Per the study methods: Estimates of nucleated cell counts were drawn from the amplification of reference gene primers. Assay used: immunoSEQ multiplex PCR; TCRdb lists only in-frame clones, some missing. D and trimming come from the DNA, and the V and J calls and clone size come from that table. This table has hundreds of thousands of clones, 82% appearing once.

Sequences were obtained from PBMCs or T cells enriched from blood (not recorded which). This clonotype was sampled from a middle-aged man who had been exposed to COVID-19. The rearrangement joins TRBV29-1 to TRBJ2-7, with 7 positions matching TRBD1. The CDR3 loop is CSVVRDSSYEQYF. The CDR3 DNA sequence: TGCAGCGTTGTCCGGGACAGCTCCTACGAGCAGTACTTC.